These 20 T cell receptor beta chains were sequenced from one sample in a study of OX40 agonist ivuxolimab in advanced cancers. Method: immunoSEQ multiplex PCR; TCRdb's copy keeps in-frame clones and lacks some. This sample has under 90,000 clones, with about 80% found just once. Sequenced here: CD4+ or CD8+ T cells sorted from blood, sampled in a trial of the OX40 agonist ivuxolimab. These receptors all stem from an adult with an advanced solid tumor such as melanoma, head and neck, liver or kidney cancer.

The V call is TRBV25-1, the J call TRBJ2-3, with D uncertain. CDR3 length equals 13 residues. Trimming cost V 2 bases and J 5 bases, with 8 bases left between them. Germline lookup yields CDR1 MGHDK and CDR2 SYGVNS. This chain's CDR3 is CASSEAGLDTQYF. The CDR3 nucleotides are TGTGCCAGCAGTGAAGCCGGGTTAGATACGCAGTATTTT. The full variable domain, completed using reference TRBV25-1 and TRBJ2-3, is EADIYQTPRYLVIGTGKKITLECSQTMGHDKMYWYQQDPGMELHLIHYSYGVNSTEKGDLSSESTVSRIRTEHFPLTLESARPSHTSQYLCASSEAGLDTQYFGPGTRLTVL.

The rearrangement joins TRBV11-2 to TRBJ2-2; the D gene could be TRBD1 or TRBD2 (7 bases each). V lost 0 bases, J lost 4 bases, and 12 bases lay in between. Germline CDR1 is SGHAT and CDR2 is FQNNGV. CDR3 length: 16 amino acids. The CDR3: CASSLDQGGFTGELFF. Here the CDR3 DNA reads TGTGCCAGCAGCTTAGATCAGGGGGGGTTCACCGGGGAGCTGTTTTTT.

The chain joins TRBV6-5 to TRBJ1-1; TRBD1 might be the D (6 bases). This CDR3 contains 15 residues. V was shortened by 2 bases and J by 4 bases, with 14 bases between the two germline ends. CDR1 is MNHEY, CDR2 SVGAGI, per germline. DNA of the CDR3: TGTGCCAGCAGTTACCTGGGCCCCAGGGGCACTGAAGCTTTCTTT. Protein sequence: CASSYLGPRGTEAFF.

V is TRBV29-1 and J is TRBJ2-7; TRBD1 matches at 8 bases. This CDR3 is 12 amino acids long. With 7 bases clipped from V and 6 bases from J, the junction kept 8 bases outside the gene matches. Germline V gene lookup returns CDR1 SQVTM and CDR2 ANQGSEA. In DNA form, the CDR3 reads TGCAGCGGGAGGACAGGGACGTTCGAGCAGTACTTC. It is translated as CSGRTGTFEQYF.

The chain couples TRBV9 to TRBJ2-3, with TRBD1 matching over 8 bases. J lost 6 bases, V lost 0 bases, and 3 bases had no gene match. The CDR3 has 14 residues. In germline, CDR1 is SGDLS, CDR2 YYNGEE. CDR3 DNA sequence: TGTGCCAGCAGCGTAGGACAGGGGATGGATACGCAGTATTTT. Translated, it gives CASSVGQGMDTQYF.

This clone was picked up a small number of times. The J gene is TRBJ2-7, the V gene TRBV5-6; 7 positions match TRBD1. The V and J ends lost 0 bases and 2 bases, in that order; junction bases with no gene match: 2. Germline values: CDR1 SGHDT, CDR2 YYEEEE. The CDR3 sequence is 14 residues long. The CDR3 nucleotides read TGTGCCAGCAGCTTGGGACAGGGACCCTACGAGCAGTACTTC. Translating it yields CASSLGQGPYEQYF.

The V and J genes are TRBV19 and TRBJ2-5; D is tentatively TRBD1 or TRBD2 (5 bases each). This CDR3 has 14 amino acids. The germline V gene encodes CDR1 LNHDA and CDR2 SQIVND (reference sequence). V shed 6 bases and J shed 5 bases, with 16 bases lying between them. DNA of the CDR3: TGTGCCAGTAGGCCGACAGCTACGGGGGAGACCCAGTACTTC. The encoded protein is CASRPTATGETQYF. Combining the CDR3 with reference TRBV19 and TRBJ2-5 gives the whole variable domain DGGITQSPKYLFRKEGQNVTLSCEQNLNHDAMYWYRQDPGQGLRLIYYSQIVNDFQKGDIAEGYSVSREKKESFPLTVTSAQKNPTAFYLCASRPTATGETQYFGPGTRLLVL.

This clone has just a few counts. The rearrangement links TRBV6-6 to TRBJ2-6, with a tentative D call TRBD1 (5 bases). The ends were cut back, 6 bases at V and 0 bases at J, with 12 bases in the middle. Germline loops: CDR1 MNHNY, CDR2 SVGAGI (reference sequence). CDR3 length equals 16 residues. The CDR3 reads CASRRTSPSGANVLTF. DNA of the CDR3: TGTGCCAGCAGGAGGACAAGCCCCTCTGGGGCCAACGTCCTGACTTTC.

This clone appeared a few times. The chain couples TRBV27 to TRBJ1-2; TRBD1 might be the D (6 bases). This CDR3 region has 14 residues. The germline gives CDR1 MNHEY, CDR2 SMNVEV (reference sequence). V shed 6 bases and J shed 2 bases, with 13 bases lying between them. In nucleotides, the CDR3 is TGTGCCAGCAGAAAGGACAGCCTCAACTATGGCTACACCTTC. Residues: CASRKDSLNYGYTF.

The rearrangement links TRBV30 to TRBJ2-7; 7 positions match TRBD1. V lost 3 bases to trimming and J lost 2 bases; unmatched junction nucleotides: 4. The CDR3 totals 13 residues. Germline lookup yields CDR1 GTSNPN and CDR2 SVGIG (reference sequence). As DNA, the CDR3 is TGTGCCTGGAGGGGACAGAGAGCCTACGAGCAGTACTTC. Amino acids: CAWRGQRAYEQYF.

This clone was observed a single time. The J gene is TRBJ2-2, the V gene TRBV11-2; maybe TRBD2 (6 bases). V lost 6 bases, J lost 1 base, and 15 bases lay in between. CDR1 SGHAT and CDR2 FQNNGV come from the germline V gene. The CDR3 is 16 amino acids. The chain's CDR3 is CASSHGGTVNTGELFF. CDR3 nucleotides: TGTGCCAGCAGTCATGGGGGGACGGTGAACACCGGGGAGCTGTTTTTT. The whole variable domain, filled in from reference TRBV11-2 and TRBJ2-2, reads EAGVAQSPRYKIIEKRQSVAFWCNPISGHATLYWYQQILGQGPKLLIQFQNNGVVDDSQLPKDRFSAERLKGVDSTLKIQPAKLEDSAVYLCASSHGGTVNTGELFFGEGSRLTVL.

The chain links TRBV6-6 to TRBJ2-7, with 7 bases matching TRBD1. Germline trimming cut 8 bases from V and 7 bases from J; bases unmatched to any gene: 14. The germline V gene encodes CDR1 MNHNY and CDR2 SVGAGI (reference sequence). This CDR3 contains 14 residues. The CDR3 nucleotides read TGTGCCAGCCGAAAACAGGGGTCGAAGCGAGAGCAGTACTTC. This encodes CASRKQGSKREQYF.

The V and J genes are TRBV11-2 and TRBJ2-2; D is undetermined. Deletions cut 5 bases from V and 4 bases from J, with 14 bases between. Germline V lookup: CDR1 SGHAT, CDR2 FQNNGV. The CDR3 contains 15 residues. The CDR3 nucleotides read TGTGCCAGCAGCGAGGTCATGGTGAGCACCGGGGAGCTGTTTTTT. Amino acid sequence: CASSEVMVSTGELFF.

The DNA for the CDR3 is TGTGCCAGCAGCTTAGGCCGGCGGGTTGGCATAGTCGCAGATACGCAGTATTTT. It specifies CASSLGRRVGIVADTQYF. This chain links TRBV7-6 with TRBJ2-3; D possibly corresponds to TRBD2 (5 bases). CDR3 length equals 18 residues. Germline V lookup: CDR1 SGHVS, CDR2 FNYEAQ. V shed 1 base and J shed 4 bases, with 21 bases lying between them.

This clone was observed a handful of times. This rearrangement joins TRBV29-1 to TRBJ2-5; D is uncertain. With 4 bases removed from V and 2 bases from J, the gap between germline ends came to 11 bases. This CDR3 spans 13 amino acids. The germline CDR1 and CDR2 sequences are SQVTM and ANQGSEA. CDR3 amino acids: CSVGWALQETQYF. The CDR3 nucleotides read TGCAGCGTTGGATGGGCTCTACAAGAGACCCAGTACTTC.

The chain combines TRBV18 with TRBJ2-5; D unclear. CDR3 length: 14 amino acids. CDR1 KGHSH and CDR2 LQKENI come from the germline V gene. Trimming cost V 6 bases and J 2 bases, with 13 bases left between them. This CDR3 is CASSPDKVQETQYF. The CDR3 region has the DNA TGTGCCAGCTCCCCCGACAAGGTACAAGAGACCCAGTACTTC.

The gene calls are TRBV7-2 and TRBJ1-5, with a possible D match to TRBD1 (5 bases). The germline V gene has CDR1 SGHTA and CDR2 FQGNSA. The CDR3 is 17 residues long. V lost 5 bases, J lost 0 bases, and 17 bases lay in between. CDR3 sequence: CASSLIGGVGSNQPQHF. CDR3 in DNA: TGTGCCAGCAGCCTAATCGGGGGAGTCGGTAGCAATCAGCCCCAGCATTTT.

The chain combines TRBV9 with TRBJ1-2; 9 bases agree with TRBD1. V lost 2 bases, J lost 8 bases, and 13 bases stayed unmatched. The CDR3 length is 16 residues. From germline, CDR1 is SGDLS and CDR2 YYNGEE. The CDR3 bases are TGTGCCAGCAGCGTCTCTACCCGGACAGGGGTTGGCGGCTACACCTTC. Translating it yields CASSVSTRTGVGGYTF.

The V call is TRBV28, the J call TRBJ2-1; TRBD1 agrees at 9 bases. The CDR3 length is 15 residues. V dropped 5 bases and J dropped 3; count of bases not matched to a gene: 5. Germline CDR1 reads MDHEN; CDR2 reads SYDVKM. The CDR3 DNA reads TGTGCCAGCAGTATGGGACAGGGTAACTACAATGAGCAGTTCTTC. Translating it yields CASSMGQGNYNEQFF.

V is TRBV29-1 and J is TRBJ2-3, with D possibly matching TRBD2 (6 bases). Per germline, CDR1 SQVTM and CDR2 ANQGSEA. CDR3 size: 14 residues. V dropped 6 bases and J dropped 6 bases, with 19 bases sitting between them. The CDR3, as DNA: TGCAGCGTCCAAACAGGACCCAGCGGGGATACGCAGTATTTT. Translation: CSVQTGPSGDTQYF.